Below are 8 T cell receptor beta chains sequenced from a single sample in a study of shared clonotypes between healthy human individuals. Only in-frame clones appear in the TCRdb table, and some are missing; sequencing was by immunoSEQ multiplex PCR. This sample carries roughly 810,000 clones, around 96% of them seen once, and the ten largest clones take about 0.25%. CD8 cells regarded as naive lacked CD45RO, were positively chosen for CCR7, and omitted terminally differentiated effector memory CD45RA+ cells. The sequenced sample was naive CD8+ T cells sorted from blood. The receptors here all came from a man in his thirties or forties in good health.

This clone was observed a single time. This chain uses TRBV11-2 with TRBJ1-2; D call uncertain. The V end lost 4 bases, the J end lost 0 bases, and 18 bases lay between the germline ends. Germline CDR1 and CDR2: SGHAT and FQNNGV. The CDR3 spans 17 residues. CDR3 sequence (DNA): TGTGCCAGCAGCTCCCTCTATCCCGGGCCTACTAACTATGGCTACACCTTC. Protein: CASSSLYPGPTNYGYTF. Based on the CDR3 plus reference TRBV11-2 and TRBJ1-2, the full variable domain is EAGVAQSPRYKIIEKRQSVAFWCNPISGHATLYWYQQILGQGPKLLIQFQNNGVVDDSQLPKDRFSAERLKGVDSTLKIQPAKLEDSAVYLCASSSLYPGPTNYGYTFGSGTRLTVV.

V and J are TRBV5-1 and TRBJ1-1; 8 bases agree with TRBD1. This CDR3 spans 14 amino acids. The ends lost 0 bases at V and 7 bases at J; junction bases unmatched: 5. In germline, CDR1 is SGHRS, CDR2 YFSETQ. The CDR3 region is CASSLAQGANEAFF. The CDR3 nucleotides read TGCGCCAGCAGCTTGGCTCAGGGGGCGAATGAAGCTTTCTTT.

V and J are TRBV6-1 and TRBJ2-3, with D perhaps TRBD2 (5 bases). The CDR3 loop spans 12 amino acids. CDR1 is MNHNS and CDR2 is SASEGT in the germline V gene. V lost 8 bases, J lost 2 bases, and 8 bases lay in between. The CDR3 coding sequence is TGTGCCAGCGGGGAGAACACAGATACGCAGTATTTT. This gives the protein CASGENTDTQYF.

The rearrangement links TRBV5-1 to TRBJ2-7; the D gene is possibly TRBD2 (5 bases). Germline V gene sequence: CDR1 SGHRS, CDR2 YFSETQ. The germline V and J ends were trimmed by 4 bases and 3 bases, with 11 bases remaining between them. CDR3 size: 13 residues. The CDR3 sequence is CASSPWTGYEQYF. The CDR3 coding sequence is TGCGCCAGCAGCCCGTGGACTGGCTACGAGCAGTACTTC.

The chain links TRBV29-1 to TRBJ2-1; 8 bases align to TRBD2. This CDR3 spans 14 amino acids. With V trimmed by 4 bases and J by 0 bases, 2 bases remained unmatched. Germline V gene data show CDR1 as SQVTM and CDR2 as ANQGSEA. CDR3 residues: CSVGGTSSYNEQFF. The CDR3 DNA follows: TGCAGCGTTGGAGGGACTAGCTCCTACAATGAGCAGTTCTTC.

J is TRBJ2-5 and V is TRBV27; a possible D gene is TRBD2 (5 bases). Germline loops: CDR1 MNHEY, CDR2 SMNVEV (reference sequence). Trimming stripped 4 bases from V and 0 bases from J, with 9 bases between. The CDR3 is 14 amino acids. CDR3 nucleotides: TGTGCCAGCAGTTCCCCGGGAAACCAAGAGACCCAGTACTTC. This encodes CASSSPGNQETQYF.

This chain links TRBV5-1 with TRBJ2-7, with 10 bases fitting TRBD2. The ends lost 4 bases at V and 0 bases at J; junction bases unmatched: 10. CDR1 and CDR2 from the germline V gene are SGHRS and YFSETQ. This CDR3 is built from 17 residues. Here the CDR3 DNA reads TGCGCCAGCAGCACCGGACTAGCGGATCCCACCTCCTACGAGCAGTACTTC. Translated, it gives CASSTGLADPTSYEQYF.

This chain links TRBV10-1 with TRBJ2-1, with D possibly being TRBD1 (7 bases). The V and J ends lost 8 bases and 7 bases respectively, with 18 bases between them. CDR1 is WNHNN and CDR2 is SYGVQD in the germline V gene (reference sequence). The length of the CDR3 is 14 residues. The CDR3 region is CASAGETGRNEQFF. The CDR3 coding sequence is TGCGCCAGCGCCGGGGAGACAGGGAGGAATGAGCAGTTCTTC.